This T cell receptor (beta chain) originates from a study of T cell repertoires in cytomegalovirus infection. The wider study: The public TCR beta signatures pointed to both CMV infection and matching HLA type.

TCRdb recomputed calls from the reads with MiXCR, one row per CDR3 protein. The sample lists roughly 250,000 distinct CDR3 sequences, 22% occurring once. The germline V and J ends were trimmed by 0 bases and 2 bases, with 5 bases remaining between them. Germline V gives CDR1 SGHAT, CDR2 FQNNGV. CDR3 size: 13 residues. General study points: CMV-specific TCR beta clonotypes restricted by HLA-C were the ones dominating the ex vivo response. Cumulative public TCR beta family frequency identified CMV carriers with the relevant HLA.

This clonotype has a count of ten or more. Its antigen is unknown. The TCR comes from a human donor in good health (CMV status not recorded). Some clones in this sample may be carry-over from other donors' samples. Input material: CD8+ T cells from PBMCs. The rearrangement joins TRBV11-2 to TRBJ2-7; D call uncertain. The CDR3 bases are TGTGCCAGCAGCTTAGAACTGGCCTACGAGCAGTACTTC. Its translation is CASSLELAYEQYF.